Listed below are T cell receptor beta chains from one sample, sequenced in a study of CXCR3-negative and CXCR3-positive naive CD8 T cells. TCRdb processed the 5' RACE reads again and assigns one entry to each CDR3 protein, with no DNA. This sample's clone table lists approximately 89,000 distinct CDR3 sequences. Sequences were obtained from naive CXCR3+ CD8+ T cells from blood. Receptors were obtained from a human donor in good health. Some clones in this sample may be carry-over from other donors' samples. Each CDR3 is given with its conserved first and last residue.

>TRBV29-1|TRBJ2-5
CSVEDGGLAAQETQYF
>TRBV7-9|TRBJ2-7
CASSSPSGQGPSAGEQYF
>TRBV6-2/TRBV6-3|TRBJ2-7
CASEGSHRSNEQYF
>TRBV6-2/TRBV6-3|TRBJ2-3
CASATLGPGETDTQYF
>TRBV5-5|TRBJ1-5
CASSSETGSNQPQHF
>TRBV28|TRBJ2-3
CASSLASGGAPDTQYF
>TRBV5-5|TRBJ2-7
CASSPTRFRVPYEQYF
>TRBV14|TRBJ2-1
CASSKGLAGFNEQFF
>TRBV6-5|TRBJ1-2
CASSYSSGNYGYTF
>TRBV4-1|TRBJ2-5
CASSRKGGETQYF
>TRBV15|TRBJ1-5
CATSIIPQGESHQPQHF
>TRBV7-8|TRBJ2-7
CASSSGQTYEQYF
>TRBV2|TRBJ2-1
CASSRDTSYNEQFF
>TRBV28|TRBJ2-7
CASSLGQYEQYF
>TRBV28|TRBJ2-1
CASSPRTSMGDEQFF
>TRBV27|TRBJ1-2
CASRVRGSYGYTF
>TRBV10-3|TRBJ2-3
CAISPDGTRTDTQYF
>TRBV14|TRBJ2-1
CASSQTSVAYNEQFF
>TRBV6-2/TRBV6-3|TRBJ2-7
CASSEDRLRYEQYF
>TRBV7-9|TRBJ2-7
CASSSEVDNYEQYF
>TRBV29-1|TRBJ2-6
CSVEAAVSGSGANVLTF
>TRBV5-1|TRBJ1-2
CASSLGTAIIGYTF
>TRBV24-1|TRBJ2-5
CATSASTPSGIGETQYF
>TRBV6-2/TRBV6-3|TRBJ2-7
CASSYSAGGAYEQYF
>TRBV29-1|TRBJ2-3
CSVALPLGDTQYF
>TRBV7-3|TRBJ2-1
CASSLGTSNNEQFF
>TRBV15|TRBJ2-2
CATSSDREPTGELFF